This T cell receptor (beta chain) was recorded in a study of blood T cell repertoires in COVID-19. The study counted Cohort 3 donors as recovered given two negative PCRs, clearance, or symptom resolution. The CDR3 sequence is 14 residues long. Trimming cost V 3 bases and J 5 bases, with 10 bases left between them. Germline V gene data show CDR1 as MDHEN and CDR2 as SYDVKM. Original processing methods: For nucleated cells, counts were estimated from reference gene primer amplification. Repertoires were generated with immunoSEQ multiplex PCR, while TCRdb's copy carries only in-frame clones and drops some. V, J and clone size derive from that table, while D and trimming were established from the DNA sequence. Among 330,000 or so clones, about 90% were seen once, and the ten largest hold around 3%.

The specimen sequenced was PBMCs or T cells enriched from blood (not recorded which). This sequence was found in a woman aged 25 to 39 who had recovered from COVID-19. The rearrangement links TRBV28 to TRBJ1-4; D may be TRBD1 (6 bases). The CDR3: CASSFGTGNEKLFF. The CDR3 nucleotides are TGTGCCAGCAGTTTTGGAACAGGGAATGAAAAACTGTTTTTT.